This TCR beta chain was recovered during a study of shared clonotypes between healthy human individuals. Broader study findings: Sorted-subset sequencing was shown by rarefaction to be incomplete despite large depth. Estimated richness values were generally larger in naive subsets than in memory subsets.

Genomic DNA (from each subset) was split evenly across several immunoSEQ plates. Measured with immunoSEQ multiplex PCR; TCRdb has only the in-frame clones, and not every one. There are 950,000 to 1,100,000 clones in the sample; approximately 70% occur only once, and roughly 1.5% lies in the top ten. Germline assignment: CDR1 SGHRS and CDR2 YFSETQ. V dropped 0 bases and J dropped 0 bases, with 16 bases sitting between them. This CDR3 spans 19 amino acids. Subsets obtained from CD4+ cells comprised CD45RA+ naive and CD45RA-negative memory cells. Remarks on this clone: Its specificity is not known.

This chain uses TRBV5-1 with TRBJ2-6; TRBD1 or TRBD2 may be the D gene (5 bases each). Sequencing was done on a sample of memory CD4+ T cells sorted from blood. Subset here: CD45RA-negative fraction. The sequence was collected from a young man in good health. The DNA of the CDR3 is TGCGCCAGCAGCTTGGACCCCGGGACGCCGAACTCTGGGGCCAACGTCCTGACTTTC. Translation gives CASSLDPGTPNSGANVLTF.